These T cell receptor beta chains were read from a single sample in a study of T cell responses to AZD1222 COVID-19 vaccine. Method: immunoSEQ multiplex PCR; TCRdb's copy keeps in-frame clones and lacks some. The profile shows 150,000 to 180,000 clones, approximately 87% of them singletons. The source was peripheral blood, collected 28 days after the second AZD1222 dose. The receptors originated from an adult who received the AZD1222 COVID-19 vaccine. Both conserved end residues are part of each CDR3. The D gene is left open where the match is weak. The size field is filled for only some rows; it gives once, few, many or a size class.

cdr3_length	v_call	j_call	clone_size	d_call	cdr3_nt	cdr3_aa
13	TRBV6-5	TRBJ1-2	-	-	TGTGCCAGCAAGAGTAGCCTAAACTATGGCTACACCTTC	CASKSSLNYGYTF
16	TRBV4-2	TRBJ2-1	few	TRBD2	TGTGCCAGCAGCCAAGACTCTAGCGGGGGCTACAATGAGCAGTTCTTC	CASSQDSSGGYNEQFF
15	TRBV7-6	TRBJ2-5	once	TRBD2	TGTGCCAGCAGCTTAGGAAGACTAGCGTCGGAGACCCAGTACTTC	CASSLGRLASETQYF
14	TRBV6-5	TRBJ1-4	-	-	TGTGCCAGCAGTTACCGAAGAACTAATGAAAAACTGTTTTTT	CASSYRRTNEKLFF
15	TRBV4-1	TRBJ2-3	-	-	TGCGCCAGCAGCCATTCTCAGGGAGCCGCAGATACGCAGTATTTT	CASSHSQGAADTQYF
18	TRBV14	TRBJ1-5	-	-	TGTGCCAGCAGCCCCGGCCCGAGGCCCCTTTATAGCAATCAGCCCCAGCATTTT	CASSPGPRPLYSNQPQHF
15	TRBV14	TRBJ2-7	few	TRBD1	TGTGCCAGCAGCCTCGGGGGGACAGGGGTCTACGAGCAGTACTTC	CASSLGGTGVYEQYF
15	TRBV5-4	TRBJ2-1	-	TRBD2	TGTGCCAGCAGCTTTAGGCTAGCGGGATACAATGAGCAGTTCTTC	CASSFRLAGYNEQFF
17	TRBV24-1	TRBJ2-1	-	TRBD1	TGTGCCACCAGTGAGCCTGCCCGGACAGGAACCTACAATGAGCAGTTCTTC	CATSEPARTGTYNEQFF
13	TRBV7-2	TRBJ2-3	-	-	TGTGCCAGCAGCTTAAGGAGATCAGATACGCAGTATTTT	CASSLRRSDTQYF
14	TRBV7-9	TRBJ1-1	-	-	TGTGCCAGCAGCTTAAAAGTCAGTCGCACTGAAGCTTTCTTT	CASSLKVSRTEAFF
18	TRBV7-3	TRBJ2-3	-	TRBD2	TGTGCCAGCAGCTTAGGATTAGCGGGAGCCCTGGGGGCAGATACGCAGTATTTT	CASSLGLAGALGADTQYF
14	TRBV10-3	TRBJ1-2	-	-	TGTGCCATCAGCAACTTACAGGGAAGGGAGGGCTACACCTTC	CAISNLQGREGYTF
20	TRBV4-3	TRBJ2-3	-	TRBD2	TGCGCCAGCAGCCAAGAGAGGGTTAGCGGGAGGGCCCTTGGGACAGATACGCAGTATTTT	CASSQERVSGRALGTDTQYF
14	TRBV6-2/TRBV6-3	TRBJ2-3	-	-	TGTGCCAGCAGTTACCCAGGGGGCACAGATACGCAGTATTTT	CASSYPGGTDTQYF